The clone carrying this T cell receptor (beta chain) has just one count. The sample comes from a study of shared clonotypes between healthy human individuals. Researchers ran the assay at a deep level. This table comes from immunoSEQ multiplex PCR, and its TCRdb copy is limited to in-frame clones, with some not included. Here the sample spans about 450,000 clones, roughly 80% being singletons. This CDR3 has 13 amino acids. V lost 2 bases and J 1 base, leaving 5 bases between the germline ends. From germline, CDR1 is SGHRS and CDR2 YFSETQ. The clonotype comes from a woman aged 40 to 49 in good health. Some clones in this sample may be carry-over from other donors' samples. The chain combines TRBV5-1 with TRBJ2-3; no firm D call. Sequences were obtained from PBMCs. CDR3: CASSFSGTDTQYF. The CDR3 region has the DNA TGCGCCAGCAGCTTTAGTGGCACAGATACGCAGTATTTT.